Listed here is a single T cell receptor beta chain. The sample is drawn from a study of Ad26.COV2.S vaccination and SARS-CoV-2 variants. Study at large: Recipients of Ad26.COV2.S got it intramuscularly, once or twice 56 days apart.

As to treatment: roughly 19 received Ad26.COV2.S at low or high dose, single or two shots; roughly five received placebo; per-sample allocation not given. Day 63 following the first vaccine or placebo injection was when the samples were taken. The shot given was an Ad26 vector that makes Wuhan-strain SARS-CoV-2 spike. Profiled with immunoSEQ multiplex PCR; TCRdb holds only in-frame clones, not every one. This sample yields fewer than 500,000 clones, of which around 90% are seen a single time; 12% belongs to the top ten. Germline values: CDR1 MNHEY, CDR2 SMNVEV (reference sequence). The CDR3 is 15 residues long. Trimming removed 2 bases at V and 5 bases at J, with 13 bases between.

The specimen was peripheral blood, collected in a trial of Ad26.COV2.S vaccine versus placebo. This sequence was found in a person aged 18-60 years who received the Ad26.COV2.S COVID-19 vaccine or a placebo. The V call is TRBV27, the J call TRBJ2-1; D is possibly TRBD1 or TRBD2 (6 bases each). DNA of the CDR3: TGTGCCAGCAGTTTAGGAGGGGGATGGGACAATGAGCAGTTCTTC. This sequence encodes CASSLGGGWDNEQFF.